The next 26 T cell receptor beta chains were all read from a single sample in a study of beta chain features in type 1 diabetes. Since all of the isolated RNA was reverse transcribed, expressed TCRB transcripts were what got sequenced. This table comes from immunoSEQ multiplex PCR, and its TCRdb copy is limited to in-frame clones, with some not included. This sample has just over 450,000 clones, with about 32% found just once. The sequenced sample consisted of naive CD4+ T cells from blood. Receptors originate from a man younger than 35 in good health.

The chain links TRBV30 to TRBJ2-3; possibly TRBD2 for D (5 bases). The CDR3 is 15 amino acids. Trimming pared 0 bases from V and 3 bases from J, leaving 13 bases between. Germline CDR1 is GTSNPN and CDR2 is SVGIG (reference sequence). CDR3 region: CAWSVGAGLTDTQYF. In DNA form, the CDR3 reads TGTGCCTGGAGTGTGGGAGCTGGATTGACAGATACGCAGTATTTT.

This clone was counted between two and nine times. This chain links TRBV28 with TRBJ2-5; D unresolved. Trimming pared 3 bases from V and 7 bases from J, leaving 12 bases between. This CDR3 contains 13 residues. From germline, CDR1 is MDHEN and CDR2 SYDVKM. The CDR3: CASSFPPAGTQYF. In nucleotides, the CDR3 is TGTGCCAGCAGTTTTCCCCCCGCAGGGACCCAGTACTTC.

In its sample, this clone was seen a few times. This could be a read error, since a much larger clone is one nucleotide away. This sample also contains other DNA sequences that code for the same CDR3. This chain's CDR3 is CASSFATGELFF. In DNA form, the CDR3 reads TGTGCCAGCAGCTTTGCCACCGGGGAGCTGTTTTTT. This chain connects TRBV7-9 to TRBJ2-2, with D hard to call. This CDR3 has 12 amino acids. The germline V and J ends were trimmed by 3 bases and 4 bases, with 3 bases remaining between them. CDR1 SEHNR and CDR2 FQNEAQ come from the germline V gene (reference sequence).

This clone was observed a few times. CDR3: CSVPVVSGTEAFF. In DNA form, the CDR3 reads TGCAGCGTCCCCGTTGTCTCCGGGACTGAAGCTTTCTTT. The chain has TRBV29-1 and TRBJ1-1; D is undetermined. The CDR3 length is 13 residues. Germline-derived CDR1 and CDR2 are SQVTM and ANQGSEA. Trimming removed 6 bases at V and 5 bases at J, with 16 bases between.

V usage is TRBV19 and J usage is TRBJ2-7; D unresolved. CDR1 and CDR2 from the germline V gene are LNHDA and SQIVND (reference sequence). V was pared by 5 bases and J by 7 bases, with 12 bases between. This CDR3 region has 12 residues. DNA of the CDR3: TGTGCCAGTAGTCCCCGTCCTGGAGAGCAGTACTTC. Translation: CASSPRPGEQYF.

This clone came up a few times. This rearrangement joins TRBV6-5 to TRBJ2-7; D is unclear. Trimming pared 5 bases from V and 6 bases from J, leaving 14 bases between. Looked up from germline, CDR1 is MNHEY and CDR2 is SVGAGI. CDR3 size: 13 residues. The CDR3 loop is CASSMPGVVEQYF. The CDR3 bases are TGTGCCAGCAGTATGCCTGGAGTAGTCGAGCAGTACTTC.

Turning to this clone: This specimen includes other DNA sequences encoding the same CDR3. CDR3 sequence reads: CASSSYQETQYF. In DNA form, the CDR3 reads TGTGCCAGCAGTTCGTACCAAGAGACCCAGTACTTC. This chain links TRBV28 with TRBJ2-5; D not resolved. The CDR3 loop spans 12 amino acids. Between the trimmed V and J ends, which lost 4 bases and 0 bases, there was a span of 3 bases. Germline CDR1 and CDR2: MDHEN and SYDVKM.

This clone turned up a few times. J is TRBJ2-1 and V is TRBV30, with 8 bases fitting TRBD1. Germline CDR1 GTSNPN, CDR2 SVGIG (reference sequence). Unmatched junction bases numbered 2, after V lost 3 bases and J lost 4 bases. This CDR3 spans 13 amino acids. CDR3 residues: CAWRRTGYNEQFF. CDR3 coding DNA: TGTGCCTGGAGGCGGACAGGGTACAATGAGCAGTTCTTC.

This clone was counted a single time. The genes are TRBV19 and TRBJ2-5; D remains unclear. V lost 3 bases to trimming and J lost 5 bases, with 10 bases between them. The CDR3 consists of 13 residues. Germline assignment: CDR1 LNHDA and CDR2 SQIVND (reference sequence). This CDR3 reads CASSMSGKETQYF. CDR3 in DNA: TGTGCCAGTAGTATGAGTGGTAAGGAGACCCAGTACTTC.

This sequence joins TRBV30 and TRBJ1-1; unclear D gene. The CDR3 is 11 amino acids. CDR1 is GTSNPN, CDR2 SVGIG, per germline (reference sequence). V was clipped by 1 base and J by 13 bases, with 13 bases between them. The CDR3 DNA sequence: TGTGCCTGGAGTGGAGGAGCGGAGGGTTTCTTT. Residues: CAWSGGAEGFF.

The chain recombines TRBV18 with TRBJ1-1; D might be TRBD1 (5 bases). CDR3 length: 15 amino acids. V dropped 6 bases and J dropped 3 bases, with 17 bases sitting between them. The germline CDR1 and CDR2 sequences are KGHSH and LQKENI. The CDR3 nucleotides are TGTGCCAGCTCGTATGGGGCCCCGGGGTACACTGAAGCTTTCTTT. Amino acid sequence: CASSYGAPGYTEAFF.

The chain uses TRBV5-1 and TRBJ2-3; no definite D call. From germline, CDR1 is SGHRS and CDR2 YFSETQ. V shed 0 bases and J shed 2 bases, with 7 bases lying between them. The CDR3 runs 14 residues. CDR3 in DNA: TGCGCCAGCAGCTTGGACACCCACACAGATACGCAGTATTTT. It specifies CASSLDTHTDTQYF.

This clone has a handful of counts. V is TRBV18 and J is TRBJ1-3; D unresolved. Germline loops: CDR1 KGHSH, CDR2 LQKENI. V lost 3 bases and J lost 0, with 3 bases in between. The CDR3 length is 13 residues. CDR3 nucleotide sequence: TGTGCCAGCTCACCCTCCTCTGGAAACACCATATATTTT. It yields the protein CASSPSSGNTIYF. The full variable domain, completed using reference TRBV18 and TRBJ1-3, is NAGVMQNPRHLVRRRGQEARLRCSPMKGHSHVYWYRQLPEEGLKFMVYLQKENIIDESGMPKERFSAEFPKEGPSILRIQQVVRGDSAAYFCASSPSSGNTIYFGEGSWLTVV.

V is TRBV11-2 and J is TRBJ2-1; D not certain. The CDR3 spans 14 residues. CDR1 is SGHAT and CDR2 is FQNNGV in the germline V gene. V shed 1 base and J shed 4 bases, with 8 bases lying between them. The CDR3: CASSLAGEYNEQFF. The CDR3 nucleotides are TGTGCCAGCAGCTTAGCAGGAGAGTACAATGAGCAGTTCTTC. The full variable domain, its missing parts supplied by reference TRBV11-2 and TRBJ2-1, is EAGVAQSPRYKIIEKRQSVAFWCNPISGHATLYWYQQILGQGPKLLIQFQNNGVVDDSQLPKDRFSAERLKGVDSTLKIQPAKLEDSAVYLCASSLAGEYNEQFFGPGTRLTVL.

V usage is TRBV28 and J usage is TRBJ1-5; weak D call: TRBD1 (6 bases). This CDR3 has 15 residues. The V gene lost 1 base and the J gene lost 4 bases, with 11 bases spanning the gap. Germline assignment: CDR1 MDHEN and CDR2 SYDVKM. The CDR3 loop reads CASSLLGARNQPQHF. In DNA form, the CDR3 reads TGTGCCAGCAGTTTATTGGGGGCGCGAAATCAGCCCCAGCATTTT.

The CDR3 DNA is TGTGCCAGCAGCGTAGGAAGGGAATCAGAGACCCAGTACTTC. It is translated as CASSVGRESETQYF. This rearrangement joins TRBV9 to TRBJ2-5; D is unresolved. Germline loops: CDR1 SGDLS, CDR2 YYNGEE. This CDR3 has 14 amino acids. Trimming cost V 0 bases and J 4 bases, with 10 bases left between them.

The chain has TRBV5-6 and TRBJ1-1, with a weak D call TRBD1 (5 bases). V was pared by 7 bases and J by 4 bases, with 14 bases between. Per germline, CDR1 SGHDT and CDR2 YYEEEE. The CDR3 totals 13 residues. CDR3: CASESGPRTEAFF. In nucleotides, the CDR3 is TGTGCCAGCGAGTCAGGGCCGCGCACTGAAGCTTTCTTT.

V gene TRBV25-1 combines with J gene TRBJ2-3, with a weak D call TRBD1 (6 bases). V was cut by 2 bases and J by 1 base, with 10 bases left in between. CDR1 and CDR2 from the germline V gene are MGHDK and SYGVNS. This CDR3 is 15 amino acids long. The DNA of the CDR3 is TGTGCCAGCAGTGAAGTCCCAGGGGGCACAGATACGCAGTATTTT. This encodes CASSEVPGGTDTQYF.

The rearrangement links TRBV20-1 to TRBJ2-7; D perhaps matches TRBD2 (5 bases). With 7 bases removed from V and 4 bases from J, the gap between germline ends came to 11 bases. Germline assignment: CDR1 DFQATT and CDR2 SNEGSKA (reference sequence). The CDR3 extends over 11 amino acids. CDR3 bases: TGCAGTGGTCGAAGGGAGTACGAGCAGTACTTC. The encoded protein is CSGRREYEQYF.

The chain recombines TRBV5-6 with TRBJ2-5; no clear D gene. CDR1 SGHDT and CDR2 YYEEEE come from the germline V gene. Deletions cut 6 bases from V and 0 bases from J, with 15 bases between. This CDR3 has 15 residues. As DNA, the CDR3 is TGTGCCAGCAACTCATACGGGCTGTACCAAGAGACCCAGTACTTC. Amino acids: CASNSYGLYQETQYF.

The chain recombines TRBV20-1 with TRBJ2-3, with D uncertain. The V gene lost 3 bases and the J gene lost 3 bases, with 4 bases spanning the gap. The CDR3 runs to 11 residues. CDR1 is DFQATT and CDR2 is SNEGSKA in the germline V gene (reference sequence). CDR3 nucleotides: TGCAGTGCTAGTCATACAGATACGCAGTATTTT. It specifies CSASHTDTQYF.

The CDR3 coding sequence is TGTGCCTGGGATACGTCAGGAGAAAAACTGTTTTTT. It specifies CAWDTSGEKLFF. V gene TRBV30 combines with J gene TRBJ1-4, with unresolved D. This CDR3 contains 12 residues. Germline-derived CDR1 and CDR2 are GTSNPN and SVGIG (reference sequence). V was trimmed by 5 bases and J by 8 bases, leaving 12 bases between them. The entire variable domain, with the rest obtained from reference TRBV30 and TRBJ1-4, is as follows: SQTIHQWPATLVQPVGSPLSLECTVEGTSNPNLYWYRQAAGRGLQLLFYSVGIGQISSEVPQNLSASRPQDRQFILSSKKLLLSDSGFYLCAWDTSGEKLFFGSGTQLSVL.

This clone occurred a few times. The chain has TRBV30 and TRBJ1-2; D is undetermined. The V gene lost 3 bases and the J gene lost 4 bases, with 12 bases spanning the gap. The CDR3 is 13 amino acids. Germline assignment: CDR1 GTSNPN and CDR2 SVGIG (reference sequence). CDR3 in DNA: TGTGCCTGGAGAGGATTTCCCGGCTATGGCTACACCTTC. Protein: CAWRGFPGYGYTF. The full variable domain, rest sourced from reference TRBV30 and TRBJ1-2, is SQTIHQWPATLVQPVGSPLSLECTVEGTSNPNLYWYRQAAGRGLQLLFYSVGIGQISSEVPQNLSASRPQDRQFILSSKKLLLSDSGFYLCAWRGFPGYGYTFGSGTRLTVV.

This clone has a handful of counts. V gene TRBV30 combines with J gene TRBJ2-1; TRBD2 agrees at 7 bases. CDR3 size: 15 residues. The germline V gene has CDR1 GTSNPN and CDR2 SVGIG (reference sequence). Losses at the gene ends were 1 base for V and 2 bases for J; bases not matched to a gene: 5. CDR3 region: CAWSGRAGTYNEQFF. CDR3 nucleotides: TGTGCCTGGAGTGGACGAGCGGGAACCTACAATGAGCAGTTCTTC.

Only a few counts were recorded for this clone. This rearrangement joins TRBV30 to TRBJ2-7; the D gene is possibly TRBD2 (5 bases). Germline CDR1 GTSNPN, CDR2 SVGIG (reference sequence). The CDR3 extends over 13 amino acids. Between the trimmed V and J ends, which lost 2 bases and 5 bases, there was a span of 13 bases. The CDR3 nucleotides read TGTGCCTGGAGTTCGGTTGAGGGCCACGAGCAGTACTTC. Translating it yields CAWSSVEGHEQYF.

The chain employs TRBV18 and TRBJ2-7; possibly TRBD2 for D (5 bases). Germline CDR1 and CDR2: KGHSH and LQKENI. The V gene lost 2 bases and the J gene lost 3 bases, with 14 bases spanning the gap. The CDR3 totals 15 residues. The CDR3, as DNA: TGTGCCAGCTCACCAACGGATTCCGGAGGCTACGAGCAGTACTTC. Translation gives CASSPTDSGGYEQYF.